These T cell receptor beta chains were read from a single sample in a study of identical twins. TCRdb passed the 5' RACE reads through MiXCR, listing each CDR3 protein once. The data show approximately 1.8 million distinct CDR3 sequences, around 33% seen once. Sequenced material: cord blood. The receptor set was obtained from a newborn girl in good health. Each CDR3 is given with its conserved first and last residue. A D gene is named only where the DNA matches it firmly. Size tells how often a clone was seen (once, few, many) or the class of an expanded clone, and some rows leave it out.

clone_size	v_call	cdr3_length	j_call	d_call	cdr3_aa	cdr3_nt
.	TRBV5-1	17	TRBJ2-3	TRBD2	CASSLVTSGGPTDTQYF	TGCGCCAGCAGCTTGGTGACTAGCGGGGGCCCGACAGATACGCAGTATTTT
.	TRBV7-9	12	TRBJ2-1	TRBD2	CASSYTSGKQFF	TGTGCCAGCAGCTACACTAGCGGAAAGCAGTTCTTC
.	TRBV5-1	14	TRBJ2-3	TRBD1	CVSQVGQATDTQYF	TGCGTCAGTCAAGTCGGACAGGCCACAGATACGCAGTATTTT
.	TRBV7-2	12	TRBJ2-1	.	CASSLTRTEQFF	TGTGCCAGCAGCTTAACCAGAACTGAGCAGTTCTTC
.	TRBV29-1	15	TRBJ2-3	TRBD1	CSVPLPGGSTDTQYF	TGCAGCGTTCCCCTACCAGGGGGCAGCACAGATACGCAGTATTTT
.	TRBV24-1	16	TRBJ2-5	TRBD1	CATGDPDRGGVETQYF	TGTGCCACCGGTGACCCCGACAGGGGCGGGGTAGAGACCCAGTACTTC
many	TRBV29-1	12	TRBJ2-3	.	CSVTVNTDTQYF	TGCAGCGTGACAGTCAACACAGATACGCAGTATTTT
.	TRBV7-2	17	TRBJ2-5	TRBD2	CASSLVYGLAKGNEQYF	TGTGCCAGCAGCTTAGTTTATGGACTAGCGAAGGGGAATGAGCAGTACTTC
.	TRBV27	18	TRBJ2-3	TRBD2	CASSESRLRREGADTQYF	TGTGCCAGCAGTGAATCCCGCTTAAGGCGGGAGGGGGCGGATACGCAGTATTTT
.	TRBV4-1	15	TRBJ2-1	.	CASSQGPLVYNEQFF	TGCGCCAGCAGCCAAGGTCCCCTAGTCTACAATGAGCAGTTCTTC